Sequencing of this TCR beta chain was carried out in a study of cytomegalovirus exposure and HLA in healthy donors. Study-wide results and caveats: It has been reported that TCR beta sequences accurately predicted the HLA-A and HLA-B alleles of most subjects.

Germline CDR1 is SNHLY and CDR2 is FYNNEI. Deletions cut 2 bases from V and 1 base from J, with 11 bases between. The CDR3 runs 15 residues. This clone was seen a few times. Its antigen is not known. Primers for the PCR totalled 60 Vbeta and 13 Jbeta. The method was immunoSEQ multiplex PCR; TCRdb's version includes in-frame clones alone and lacks a portion of them. The table has over 100,000 clones, approximately 81% seen once. This receptor was identified in a woman aged 18 to 35 in good health and CMV-seropositive. The sample consisted of PBMCs. The V gene is TRBV2, the J gene TRBJ1-1; possibly TRBD1 for D (6 bases). The CDR3 here is CASSEQGTQNTEAFF. The DNA of the CDR3 is TGTGCCAGCAGTGAACAGGGGACACAGAACACTGAAGCTTTCTTT.